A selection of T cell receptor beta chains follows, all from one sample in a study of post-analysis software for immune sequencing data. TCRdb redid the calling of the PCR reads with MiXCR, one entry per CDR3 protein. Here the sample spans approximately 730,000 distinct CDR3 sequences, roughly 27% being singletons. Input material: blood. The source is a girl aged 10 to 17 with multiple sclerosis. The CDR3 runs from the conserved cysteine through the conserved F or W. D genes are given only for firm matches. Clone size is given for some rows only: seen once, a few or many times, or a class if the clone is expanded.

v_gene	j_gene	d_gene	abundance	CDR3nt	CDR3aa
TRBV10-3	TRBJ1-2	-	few	TGTGCCATCAGCCCCAACGACAGGCTTAACTATGGCTACACCTTC	CAISPNDRLNYGYTF
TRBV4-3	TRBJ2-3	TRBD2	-	TGCGCCAGCAGCGGGGGACTAGCTGGGGCAGATACGCAGTATTTT	CASSGGLAGADTQYF
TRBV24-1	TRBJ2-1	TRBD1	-	TGTGCCACCAGTGACCCTGCGTGGTCAACAGGGGGCTCCTACAATGAGCAGTTCTTC	CATSDPAWSTGGSYNEQFF
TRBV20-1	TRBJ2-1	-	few	TGCAGTGCTAGAGAGGACTCGTTGGGCTACAATGAGCAGTTCTTC	CSAREDSLGYNEQFF
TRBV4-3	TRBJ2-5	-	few	TGCGCCAGCAGCCAAGAGGGGGGGCGCTTTGGACTAACCTTCCAAAAAGAGACCCAGTACTTC	CASSQEGGRFGLTFQKETQYF
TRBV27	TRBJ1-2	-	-	TGTGCCAGCAGTTTAGGGGGACGGCACTATGGCTACACCTTC	CASSLGGRHYGYTF
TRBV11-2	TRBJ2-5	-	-	TGTGCCAGCAGCTCCGGCTCTCTTCCGTACCAAGAGACCCAGTACTTC	CASSSGSLPYQETQYF
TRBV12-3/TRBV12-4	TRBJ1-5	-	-	TGTGCCAGCAGCCAACAGTCAAGCAATCAGCCCCAGCATTTT	CASSQQSSNQPQHF
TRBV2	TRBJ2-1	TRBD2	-	TGTGCCAGCAGTGAATTGCGTGGGACTAGCGGGTCAAGCTCCTACAATGAGCAGTTCTTC	CASSELRGTSGSSSYNEQFF
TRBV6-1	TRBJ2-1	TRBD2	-	TGTGCCAGCAGTCCTCTTCCCCGGCTAGCGGGAGGGCCCATGACGAATGAGCAGTTCTTC	CASSPLPRLAGGPMTNEQFF